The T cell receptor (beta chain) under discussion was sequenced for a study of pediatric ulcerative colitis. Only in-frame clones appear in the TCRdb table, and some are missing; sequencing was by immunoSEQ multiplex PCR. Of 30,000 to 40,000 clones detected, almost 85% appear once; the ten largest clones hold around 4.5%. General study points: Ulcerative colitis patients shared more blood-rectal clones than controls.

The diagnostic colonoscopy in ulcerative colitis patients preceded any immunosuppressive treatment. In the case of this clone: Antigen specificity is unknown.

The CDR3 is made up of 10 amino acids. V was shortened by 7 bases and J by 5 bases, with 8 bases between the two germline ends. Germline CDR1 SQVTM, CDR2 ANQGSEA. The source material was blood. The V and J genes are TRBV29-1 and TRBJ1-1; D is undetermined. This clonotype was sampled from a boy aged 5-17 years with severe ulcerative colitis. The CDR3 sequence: CSGGGTEAFF. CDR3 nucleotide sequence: TGCAGCGGTGGTGGGACTGAAGCTTTCTTT.